Following are 14 T cell receptor beta chains from one sample sequenced in a study of CD8 T cells in Susac syndrome. It was with random hexamers that about 0.45 to 1 ug RNA was reverse transcribed. TCRdb recomputed calls from the immunoSEQ multiplex PCR reads with MiXCR, one row per CDR3 protein. The table includes around 220,000 distinct CDR3 sequences, about 93% detected once. Sequenced material: CD8+ T cells from PBMCs. The receptors derive from a human donor with multiple sclerosis.

The chain is built from TRBV5-1 and TRBJ2-2, with D possibly TRBD2 on 6 matching bases. Germline assignment: CDR1 SGHRS and CDR2 YFSETQ. CDR3 size: 16 residues. The V gene lost 7 bases and the J gene lost 4 bases, with 20 bases spanning the gap. Written as DNA, the CDR3 is TGCGCCAGCTTCGGGGGAAGGGGCTCGGGCACCGGGGAGCTGTTTTTT. It translates to CASFGGRGSGTGELFF.

This chain connects TRBV15 to TRBJ1-2, with D possibly matching TRBD1 (6 bases). The CDR3 has 16 residues. The V end was cut by 1 base, the J end by 0 bases, with 12 bases between. Germline V lookup: CDR1 LNHNV, CDR2 YYDKDF (reference sequence). The CDR3 DNA is TGTGCCACCAGCAGAGGTACCCAGGGGACTAACTATGGCTACACCTTC. It codes for CATSRGTQGTNYGYTF.

The chain recombines TRBV3-1 with TRBJ2-2; D may be TRBD2 (6 bases). Trimming cost V 1 base and J 5 bases, with 14 bases left between them. The CDR3 extends over 16 amino acids. Germline V lookup: CDR1 LGHDT, CDR2 YNNKEL (reference sequence). CDR3 protein: CASSQGKPEGTGELFF. The CDR3 DNA sequence: TGTGCCAGCAGCCAAGGGAAACCGGAGGGAACCGGGGAGCTGTTTTTT.

The chain employs TRBV6-1 and TRBJ1-4; D gene uncertain. The CDR3 consists of 14 residues. Germline V gene sequence: CDR1 MNHNS, CDR2 SASEGT. V was shortened by 2 bases and J by 7 bases, with 11 bases between the two germline ends. DNA of the CDR3: TGTGCCAGCAGTGAACTACAGTTCGGTGAAAAACTGTTTTTT. Translating gives CASSELQFGEKLFF.

CDR3 loop: CASSLKNAGYSYEQYF. In DNA, the CDR3 is TGTGCCAGCAGTCTAAAGAATGCGGGTTACTCCTACGAGCAGTACTTC. This chain joins TRBV27 and TRBJ2-7; tentative D call: TRBD2 (5 bases). Germline CDR1 MNHEY, CDR2 SMNVEV (reference sequence). This CDR3 region has 16 residues. V gave up 5 bases and J gave up 0 bases, with 17 bases separating them.

V gene TRBV7-2 combines with J gene TRBJ2-2; D is uncertain. The CDR3 contains 14 residues. Trimming pared 3 bases from V and 6 bases from J, leaving 11 bases between. Per germline, CDR1 SGHTA and CDR2 FQGNSA. CDR3 DNA: TGTGCCAGCAGCTTCTACCCGTACGCCGGGGAGCTGTTTTTT. It is translated as CASSFYPYAGELFF.

This clonotype was seen just once. This sequence joins TRBV4-2 and TRBJ2-7, with 9 positions matching TRBD2. CDR3 length: 17 amino acids. V was clipped by 0 bases and J by 0 bases; unmatched bases: 6. From germline, CDR1 is LGHNA and CDR2 YNFKEQ. This CDR3 reads CASSQEAGTSFSYEQYF. The CDR3, as DNA: TGTGCCAGCAGCCAAGAAGCCGGGACTAGCTTCTCCTACGAGCAGTACTTC.

The gene calls are TRBV6-4 and TRBJ2-3; 10 bases map to TRBD2. The V and J ends lost 4 bases and 1 base, in that order; junction bases with no gene match: 2. This CDR3 is built from 15 residues. Germline values: CDR1 MRHNA, CDR2 SNTAGT. CDR3 protein: CASSAGTSGTDTQYF. As DNA, the CDR3 is TGTGCCAGCAGTGCCGGGACTAGCGGCACAGATACGCAGTATTTT.

To note about this clonotype: Likely a read error: the CDR3 ends without its conserved phenylalanine or tryptophan. J is TRBJ1-5 and V is TRBV9; TRBD1 might be the D (5 bases). The CDR3 is 15 amino acids. Trimming cost V 0 bases and J 7 bases, with 14 bases left between them. Germline V gene lookup returns CDR1 SGDLS and CDR2 YYNGEE. The CDR3 region is CASSVDGRADQPQHV. CDR3 nucleotide sequence: TGTGCCAGCAGCGTAGACGGCAGGGCCGACCAGCCCCAGCATGTT.

This clonotype was picked up a small number of times. The chain uses TRBV19 and TRBJ1-5; no firm D call. With 5 bases removed from V and 7 bases from J, the gap between germline ends came to 3 bases. CDR1 and CDR2 (germline): LNHDA, SQIVND (reference sequence). The CDR3 covers 10 residues. CDR3 nucleotides: TGTGCCAGTAGTGACCAGCCCCAGCATTTT. This gives the protein CASSDQPQHF.

This chain uses TRBV12-3 or TRBV12-4 with TRBJ1-2, with D uncertain. The V end was cut by 3 bases, the J end by 8 bases, with 13 bases between. The CDR3 loop spans 13 amino acids. This chain's CDR3 is CASSLGWGSGYTF. The CDR3 DNA sequence: TGTGCCAGCAGTTTGGGCTGGGGTAGCGGCTACACCTTC.

V gene TRBV5-6 combines with J gene TRBJ1-6, with D perhaps matching TRBD1 (5 bases). This CDR3 has 18 amino acids. The germline CDR1 and CDR2 sequences are SGHDT and YYEEEE. The V and J ends lost 3 bases and 10 bases respectively, with 26 bases between them. The CDR3 here is CASSWGTGLQAGRSPLHF. CDR3 in DNA: TGTGCCAGCAGCTGGGGGACCGGGTTACAAGCCGGGAGATCACCCCTCCACTTT.

The V and J genes are TRBV19 and TRBJ1-1; no clear D. The CDR3 is made up of 13 amino acids. Germline CDR1 LNHDA, CDR2 SQIVND (reference sequence). V shed 7 bases and J shed 3 bases, with 12 bases lying between them. In DNA form, the CDR3 reads TGTGCCAGTAATCATGCAGGATACACTGAAGCTTTCTTT. Protein product: CASNHAGYTEAFF. The entire variable domain, with the rest obtained from reference TRBV19 and TRBJ1-1, is as follows: DGGITQSPKYLFRKEGQNVTLSCEQNLNHDAMYWYRQDPGQGLRLIYYSQIVNDFQKGDIAEGYSVSREKKESFPLTVTSAQKNPTAFYLCASNHAGYTEAFFGQGTRLTVV.

The genes are TRBV27 and TRBJ2-1; D is unclear. CDR3 length equals 14 residues. V lost 6 bases, J lost 10 bases, and 19 bases lay in between. Germline-derived CDR1 and CDR2 are MNHEY and SMNVEV (reference sequence). CDR3 sequence (DNA): TGTGCCAGCAGCACATCCGACATGTCCGGAGAGCAGTTCTTC. Residues: CASSTSDMSGEQFF.